The sequence of this T cell receptor beta chain was determined in a study of blood T cells in healthy people across ages. Germline CDR1 is MNHEY and CDR2 is SVGAGI. CDR3 length: 16 amino acids. The V gene lost 2 bases and the J gene lost 4 bases, with 16 bases spanning the gap. A second about 7 to 11 cycle PCR used barcoded and J-beta primers. TCRdb reprocessed the 5' RACE reads with MiXCR, giving one entry per CDR3 protein. This sample has some 1.5 million distinct CDR3 sequences, with approximately 28% found just once. The chain joins TRBV6-5 to TRBJ2-3; D gene unclear. The sequencing input was blood. This TCR derives from a woman aged 25 to 39 in good health. The CDR3 spells CASSYLQGLAPDTQYF. CDR3 nucleotides: TGTGCCAGCAGTTACCTCCAAGGGCTCGCCCCAGATACGCAGTATTTT.